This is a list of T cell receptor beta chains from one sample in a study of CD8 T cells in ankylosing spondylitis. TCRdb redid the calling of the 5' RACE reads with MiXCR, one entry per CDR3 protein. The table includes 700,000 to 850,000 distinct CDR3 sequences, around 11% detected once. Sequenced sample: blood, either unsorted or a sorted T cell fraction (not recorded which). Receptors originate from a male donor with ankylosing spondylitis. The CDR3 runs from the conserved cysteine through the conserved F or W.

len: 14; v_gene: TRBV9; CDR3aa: CASSVDSVTDTQYF
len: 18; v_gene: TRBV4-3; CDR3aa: CASSQEILAGGAGETQYF
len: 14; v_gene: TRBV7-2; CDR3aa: CASRSGVSYNEQFF
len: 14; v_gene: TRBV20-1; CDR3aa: CSAPDRLLGDIQYF
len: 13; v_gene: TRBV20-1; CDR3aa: CSANPGTHYEQYF
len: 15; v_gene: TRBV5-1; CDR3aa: CASSPTGQSTDTQYF
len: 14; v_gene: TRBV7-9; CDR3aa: CASSPQPNTDTQYF
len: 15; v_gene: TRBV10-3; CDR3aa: CAISEMGGATNIQYF
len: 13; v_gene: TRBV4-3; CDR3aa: CASSPMTGVTQYF
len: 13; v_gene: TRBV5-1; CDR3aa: CASSSGPSGEQFF
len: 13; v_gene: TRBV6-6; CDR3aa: CASSYEWTGELFF
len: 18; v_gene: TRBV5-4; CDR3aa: CASSSEQFGGTETGELFF
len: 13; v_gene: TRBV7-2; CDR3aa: CASSLKENSEQYF
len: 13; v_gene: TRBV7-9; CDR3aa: CASSQGGLNEAFF
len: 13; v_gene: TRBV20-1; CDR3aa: CSSRTGQTDTQYF
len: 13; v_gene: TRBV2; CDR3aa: CASSESLEWTQYF
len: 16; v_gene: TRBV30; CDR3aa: CAWSQGLFRTADTQYF
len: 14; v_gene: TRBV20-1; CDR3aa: CSANGQGYTGELFF
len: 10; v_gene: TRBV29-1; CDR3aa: CSVGLDQAFF
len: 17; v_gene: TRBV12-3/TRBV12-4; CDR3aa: CASSPGFGTYLNTEAFF
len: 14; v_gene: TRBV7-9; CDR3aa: CASSRTGARRTQYF
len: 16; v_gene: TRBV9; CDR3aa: CASSEASVRNTGELFF
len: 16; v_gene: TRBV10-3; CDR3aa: CATLFNPTSGGGDQFF
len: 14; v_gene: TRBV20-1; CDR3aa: CSAGGLAGTYEQYF
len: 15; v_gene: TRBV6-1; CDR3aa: CASSPSGGHTDTQYF
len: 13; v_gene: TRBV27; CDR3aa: CASSFWARETQYF
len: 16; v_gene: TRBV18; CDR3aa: CASSPRAGFLNTEAFF
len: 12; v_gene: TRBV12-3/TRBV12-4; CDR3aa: CASSFMGEPQHF
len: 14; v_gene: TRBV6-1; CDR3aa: CASKEGLAFPGQFF
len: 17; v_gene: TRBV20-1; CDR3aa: CSARDGRLASNTDTQYF
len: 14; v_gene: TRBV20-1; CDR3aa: CSARVLAGRGTQYF
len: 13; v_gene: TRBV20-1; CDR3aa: CSALRPYQETQYF
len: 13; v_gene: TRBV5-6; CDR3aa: CASSLGTEDIQYF
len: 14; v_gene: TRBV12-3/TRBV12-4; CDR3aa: CASSPQGYQSPLHF
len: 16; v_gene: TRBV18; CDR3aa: CASSPPAGGAYNEQFF
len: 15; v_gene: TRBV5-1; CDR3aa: CASSLGPPSSYEQYF
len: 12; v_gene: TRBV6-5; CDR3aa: CASKDSNTEAFF
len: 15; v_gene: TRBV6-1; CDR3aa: CASGRLLQGVETQYF
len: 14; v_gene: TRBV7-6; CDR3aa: CASSKTELSHEQYF
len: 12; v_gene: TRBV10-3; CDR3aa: CAISDYTGELFF
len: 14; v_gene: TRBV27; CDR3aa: CASNSAGVTDTQYF
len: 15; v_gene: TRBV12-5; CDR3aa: CASGLYGGQITEAFF
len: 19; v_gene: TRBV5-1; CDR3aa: CASSLGQLGLAGGPYEQYF